This entry lists 23 T cell receptor beta chains sequenced from one sample in a study of blood T cell repertoires in COVID-19. TCRdb keeps only in-frame clones here, not all; method: immunoSEQ multiplex PCR. Of around 150,000 clones in the sample, under 80% were seen once. The source material was peripheral blood. Receptor source: a man between 60 and 75 years old with acute or convalescent COVID-19.

The chain has TRBV4-1 and TRBJ1-6, with 9 bases that match TRBD1. The CDR3 is 18 residues long. V shed 0 bases and J 7 bases; nucleotides not matched to a gene: 10. The germline gives CDR1 MGHRA, CDR2 YSYEKL. The CDR3 protein is CASSQEPSSGTGNSPLHF. The CDR3 region has the DNA TGCGCCAGCAGCCAAGAACCCTCATCCGGGACAGGGAATTCACCCCTCCACTTT.

The chain recombines TRBV10-3 with TRBJ2-7, with 11 bases identical to TRBD1. The CDR3 length is 14 residues. J lost 3 bases, V lost 6 bases, and 4 bases had no gene match. Germline CDR1 reads ENHRY; CDR2 reads SYGVKD. The chain's CDR3 is CAISQGQGGYEQYF. CDR3 nucleotides: TGTGCCATCAGCCAGGGACAGGGGGGCTACGAGCAGTACTTC.

This chain connects TRBV30 to TRBJ2-1; D gene unclear. V lost 5 bases and J 7 bases, leaving 6 bases between the germline ends. CDR1 is GTSNPN and CDR2 is SVGIG in the germline V gene (reference sequence). The CDR3 covers 10 residues. The CDR3 coding sequence is TGTGCCTGGCTCCAGAATGAGCAGTTCTTC. This translates into CAWLQNEQFF.

The rearrangement uses TRBV11-2 and TRBJ2-1; TRBD2 agrees at 10 bases. The CDR3 totals 17 residues. The V gene end was trimmed by 0 bases and the J gene end by 6 bases; junction bases not matched to a gene: 8. The V gene's germline CDR1 is SGHAT and CDR2 FQNNGV. CDR3 nucleotides: TGTGCCAGCAGCTTAGATCGGGCTAGCGGGAGTAGCAATGAGCAGTTCTTC. Encoded protein: CASSLDRASGSSNEQFF.

V usage is TRBV19 and J usage is TRBJ2-2, with TRBD1 matching over 8 bases. CDR1 is LNHDA, CDR2 SQIVND, per germline (reference sequence). Germline trimming cut 4 bases from V and 3 bases from J; bases unmatched to any gene: 7. The CDR3 consists of 16 residues. The CDR3, as DNA: TGTGCCAGTAGTACCCGACAGGGGTCGTACACCGGGGAGCTGTTTTTT. Its translation: CASSTRQGSYTGELFF.

This chain uses TRBV6-1 with TRBJ2-7; D might be TRBD1 (6 bases). The CDR3 contains 14 residues. Trimming took off 3 bases at V and 5 bases at J, with 14 bases between the two ends. Germline-derived CDR1 and CDR2 are MNHNS and SASEGT. In nucleotides, the CDR3 is TGTGCCAGCAGTGAGGGCAGGGGTAGGGACGAGCAGTACTTC. Translation: CASSEGRGRDEQYF.

The table lists this clone with a few counts. V and J are TRBV4-2 and TRBJ2-1; TRBD2 matches 9 bases. The CDR3 runs to 18 residues. V dropped 0 bases and J dropped 3; count of bases not matched to a gene: 9. Germline CDR1 and CDR2: LGHNA and YNFKEQ. In DNA form, the CDR3 reads TGTGCCAGCAGCCAAGAGCCAGGACTAGCGTTTAGCTACAATGAGCAGTTCTTC. Translation gives CASSQEPGLAFSYNEQFF.

J is TRBJ1-1 and V is TRBV30; D is uncertain. Per the germline V gene, CDR1 is GTSNPN and CDR2 is SVGIG (reference sequence). The CDR3 loop spans 12 amino acids. The V end was cut by 4 bases, the J end by 5 bases, with 11 bases between. The CDR3 coding sequence is TGTGCCTGGAAACCGGGGAGTACTGAAGCTTTCTTT. Translated, it gives CAWKPGSTEAFF.

This clone has a single count. The chain combines TRBV5-1 with TRBJ2-2; TRBD2 matches 9 bases. The CDR3 runs 16 residues. Trimming removed 0 bases from V and 5 bases from J; junction bases left unmatched: 5. Per germline, CDR1 SGHRS and CDR2 YFSETQ. The DNA of the CDR3 is TGCGCCAGCAGCTTGGGGATAGCGGGGGAGACCGGGGAGCTGTTTTTT. Its translation is CASSLGIAGETGELFF.

This chain joins TRBV28 and TRBJ1-1; D is uncertain. The CDR3 sequence is 13 residues long. Germline CDR1 MDHEN, CDR2 SYDVKM. Trimming cost V 5 bases and J 2 bases, with 9 bases left between them. CDR3 amino acids: CASSRSGNTEAFF. CDR3 nucleotides: TGTGCCAGCAGTCGTTCGGGAAACACTGAAGCTTTCTTT.

The V gene is TRBV5-1, the J gene TRBJ2-7; 14 bases are a match to TRBD2. Germline V gene lookup returns CDR1 SGHRS and CDR2 YFSETQ. The CDR3 is 17 residues long. V lost 4 bases to trimming and J lost 2 bases; unmatched junction nucleotides: 8. The CDR3 DNA is TGCGCCAGCAGCCGTCGGGGACTAGCGGGAGAGACCTACGAGCAGTACTTC. Translation gives CASSRRGLAGETYEQYF.

The rearrangement uses TRBV3-1 (or the pseudogene TRBV3-2) and TRBJ2-1; TRBD2 matches at 13 bases. CDR1 LGHDT and CDR2 YNNKEL come from the germline V gene (reference sequence). V dropped 2 bases and J dropped 5; count of bases not matched to a gene: 6. The CDR3 totals 17 residues. The CDR3 DNA is TGTGCCAGCAGCCAACTCCCCGGGACTAGCGGGGACAATGAGCAGTTCTTC. Protein sequence: CASSQLPGTSGDNEQFF.

This chain connects TRBV29-1 to TRBJ1-2; D possibly corresponds to TRBD1 (6 bases). Trimming took off 5 bases at V and 4 bases at J, with 11 bases between the two ends. Germline-derived CDR1 and CDR2 are SQVTM and ANQGSEA. This CDR3 contains 12 residues. For the CDR3, the DNA is TGCAGCGTTCGCGACAGGTCCTATGGCTACACCTTC. It encodes CSVRDRSYGYTF. Based on the CDR3 plus reference TRBV29-1 and TRBJ1-2, the full variable domain is SAVISQKPSRDICQRGTSLTIQCQVDSQVTMMFWYRQQPGQSLTLIATANQGSEATYESGFVIDKFPISRPNLTFSTLTVSNMSPEDSSIYLCSVRDRSYGYTFGSGTRLTVV.

The rearrangement joins TRBV5-1 to TRBJ2-7; no clear D. In germline, CDR1 is SGHRS, CDR2 YFSETQ. The CDR3 is made up of 15 amino acids. V was trimmed by 1 base and J by 5 bases, leaving 16 bases between them. CDR3 in amino acids: CASSLQDNLQNEQYF. The CDR3 DNA reads as TGCGCCAGCAGCTTGCAAGACAACCTACAGAACGAGCAGTACTTC.

The chain has TRBV19 and TRBJ2-1; the D is unclear. The V gene's germline CDR1 is LNHDA and CDR2 SQIVND (reference sequence). CDR3 size: 14 residues. The ends were cut back, 4 bases at V and 4 bases at J, with 11 bases in the middle. DNA of the CDR3: TGTGCCAGTAGTAGAACCTACCTTTACAATGAGCAGTTCTTC. It encodes CASSRTYLYNEQFF.

V usage is TRBV19 and J usage is TRBJ2-6; 12 bases are shared with TRBD2. Germline-derived CDR1 and CDR2 are LNHDA and SQIVND (reference sequence). The CDR3 covers 17 residues. The ends lost 8 bases at V and 2 bases at J; junction bases unmatched: 7. CDR3 DNA sequence: TGTGCCAGTGCGACTAGCGGGAGTATCGCTGGGGCCAACGTCCTGACTTTC. Protein: CASATSGSIAGANVLTF.

The V call is TRBV18, the J call TRBJ1-4; TRBD1 might be the D (5 bases). The CDR3 has 15 amino acids. Trimming removed 1 base from V and 4 bases from J, with 10 bases in between. CDR1 is KGHSH, CDR2 LQKENI, per germline. The CDR3 is CASSPRRGDNEKLFF. Written as DNA, the CDR3 is TGTGCCAGCTCACCACGACGGGGGGATAATGAAAAACTGTTTTTT.

The chain has TRBV28 and TRBJ2-3; a weak D match, TRBD1 (5 bases). This CDR3 spans 15 amino acids. CDR1 and CDR2 from the germline V gene are MDHEN and SYDVKM. V was trimmed by 6 bases and J by 3 bases, leaving 16 bases between them. CDR3 coding DNA: TGTGCCAGCAGCCTAACAGGCCAGACTACAGATACGCAGTATTTT. It specifies CASSLTGQTTDTQYF.

This clone was recorded many times. The chain joins TRBV5-4 to TRBJ2-7; D may be TRBD2 (6 bases). Trimming left V 1 base short and J 4 bases short, with 9 bases between. Germline assignment: CDR1 SGHNT and CDR2 YYREEE (reference sequence). The CDR3 consists of 13 residues. The CDR3 spells CASSLRLGYEQYF. The CDR3 DNA reads TGTGCCAGCAGCTTGAGACTAGGGTACGAGCAGTACTTC.

The chain joins TRBV10-3 to TRBJ2-1; TRBD2 might be the D (6 bases). Trimming cost V 11 bases and J 10 bases, with 18 bases left between them. The V gene's germline CDR1 is ENHRY and CDR2 SYGVKD. The CDR3 totals 12 residues. The CDR3 DNA reads as TGTGCCGCCGGGGGAATATTAGCGGAGCAGTTCTTC. Protein sequence: CAAGGILAEQFF.

V is TRBV25-1 and J is TRBJ1-4; TRBD1 matches 9 bases. The CDR3 is 13 amino acids. Losses at the gene ends were 9 bases for V and 8 bases for J; bases not matched to a gene: 7. CDR1 MGHDK and CDR2 SYGVNS come from the germline V gene. The DNA for the CDR3 is TGTGCCAGTGCCTGGACAGGGGTAGAAAAACTGTTTTTT. The encoded protein is CASAWTGVEKLFF. The whole variable domain, remainder taken from reference TRBV25-1 and TRBJ1-4, is EADIYQTPRYLVIGTGKKITLECSQTMGHDKMYWYQQDPGMELHLIHYSYGVNSTEKGDLSSESTVSRIRTEHFPLTLESARPSHTSQYLCASAWTGVEKLFFGSGTQLSVL.

The chain employs TRBV27 and TRBJ2-5; TRBD2 might be the D (5 bases). CDR1 MNHEY and CDR2 SMNVEV come from the germline V gene (reference sequence). V lost 11 bases, J lost 9 bases, and 22 bases lay in between. This CDR3 has 13 amino acids. The CDR3 is CAPQPARGGSQYF. The DNA of the CDR3 is TGTGCCCCACAGCCGGCCCGGGGTGGGTCCCAGTACTTC.

Comment on this clone: At one boundary the junction diverges from the germline segment, which might be a read error. The rearrangement links TRBV5-8 to TRBJ1-6, with 7 bases lining up with TRBD1. CDR1 is SGHTS and CDR2 is YDEGEE in the germline V gene. The CDR3 length is 17 residues. This CDR3 is CASSFQTGSWNNSPPHF. For the CDR3, the DNA is TGTGCCAGCAGCTTCCAGACAGGGTCGTGGAATAATTCACCCCCCCACTTT.